The clone carrying this T cell receptor beta chain was counted a few times. Antigen specificity is unknown. Between roughly 20,000 and 1,100,000 sorted cells, with 10%, 30% or 50% RNA, yielded naive CD8 libraries. The data originate from a study of molecular identifiers for immune sequencing clone quantification. Germline CDR1 reads MNHEY; CDR2 reads SMNVEV (reference sequence). V lost 4 bases, J lost 6 bases, and 9 bases stayed unmatched. The CDR3 runs 16 residues. Previously described methods and listed TCR primers were employed for the bulk TCR libraries. TCRdb used MiXCR to reprocess the PCR reads, holding one entry per CDR3 protein. The sample lists about half a million distinct CDR3 sequences; roughly a fifth were seen once. Findings and limits, study-wide: Clonotypes topping 20 RNA copies carried over 97% of effector molecules but under 1% of naive ones. Shared barcodes on identical TCR molecules could underestimate the sizes of highly expanded clones.

The rearrangement links TRBV27 to TRBJ1-6; 7 bases map to TRBD1. Source material: naive CD8+ T cells from blood, with Jurkat cell RNA spiked in. As to subset: FACS-sorted CD8+CD4-CCR7+CD45RA+ naive T cells. The clonotype was recovered from a human donor in good health. Some libraries in this study had Jurkat cell RNA spiked in. The CDR3 DNA reads as TGTGCCAGCAGTTCCTCCCGCGGGACAGCTAATTCACCCCTCCACTTT. The encoded protein is CASSSSRGTANSPLHF.